Below are 18 T cell receptor beta chains sequenced from a single sample in a study of blood T cell repertoires in COVID-19. Some clones are missing from TCRdb's copy, which holds only in-frame ones; the method was immunoSEQ multiplex PCR. The data show 200,000 to 250,000 clones, 83% seen once. Sequencing input: peripheral blood. Receptor source: a woman aged 30 to 39 with COVID-19, enrolled during active disease.

This chain links TRBV28 with TRBJ2-2; TRBD1 agrees at 9 bases. The CDR3 is 16 amino acids. Germline V gives CDR1 MDHEN, CDR2 SYDVKM. The V gene end was trimmed by 4 bases and the J gene end by 5 bases; junction bases not matched to a gene: 8. CDR3 region: CASSSRTGVWTGELFF. The DNA for the CDR3 is TGTGCCAGCAGTTCTAGGACAGGGGTTTGGACCGGGGAGCTGTTTTTT.

The chain has TRBV4-2 and TRBJ2-1; 7 bases line up with TRBD2. Germline CDR1 reads LGHNA; CDR2 reads YNFKEQ. The V gene end was trimmed by 0 bases and the J gene end by 9 bases; junction bases not matched to a gene: 5. The CDR3 is 14 amino acids. The CDR3 loop reads CASSQDGRESEQFF. The CDR3 nucleotides read TGTGCCAGCAGCCAAGATGGGCGGGAGAGTGAGCAGTTCTTC.

The rearrangement uses TRBV5-1 and TRBJ2-1; D possibly corresponds to TRBD2 (6 bases). Trimming removed 0 bases from V and 0 bases from J, with 10 bases in between. The germline gives CDR1 SGHRS, CDR2 YFSETQ. The CDR3 has 16 amino acids. The CDR3 DNA is TGCGCCAGCAGCTTGGTCGGCGGGGCCTCCTACAATGAGCAGTTCTTC. This encodes CASSLVGGASYNEQFF.

CDR3: CASSFLTGTQYF. The CDR3 nucleotides are TGTGCCAGCAGCTTCCTCACGGGGACCCAGTACTTC. The genes are TRBV11-2 and TRBJ2-5; D not certain. V was cut by 3 bases and J by 7 bases, with 9 bases left in between. There are 12 residues in the CDR3. Germline lookup yields CDR1 SGHAT and CDR2 FQNNGV.

V and J are TRBV5-1 and TRBJ1-4; D unclear. V was cut by 0 bases and J by 4 bases, with 16 bases left in between. Germline V gene lookup returns CDR1 SGHRS and CDR2 YFSETQ. The CDR3 is 17 amino acids. CDR3 loop: CASSLGGTGGDNEKLFF. The DNA for the CDR3 is TGCGCCAGCAGCTTGGGAGGCACCGGTGGAGATAATGAAAAACTGTTTTTT.

The chain is built from TRBV29-1 and TRBJ2-3; unclear D gene. Trimming removed 7 bases from V and 4 bases from J, with 3 bases in between. Germline V gives CDR1 SQVTM, CDR2 ANQGSEA. The CDR3 length is 9 residues. This CDR3 reads CSDSDTQYF. Written as DNA, the CDR3 is TGCAGCGACTCAGATACGCAGTATTTT.

The chain links TRBV4-1 to TRBJ2-3, with D possibly TRBD2 on 5 matching bases. V was pared by 2 bases and J by 9 bases, with 12 bases between. The CDR3 consists of 13 residues. Germline V gene lookup returns CDR1 MGHRA and CDR2 YSYEKL. The CDR3 sequence is CASSQQTGKTQYF. The CDR3 DNA reads as TGCGCCAGCAGCCAACAAACGGGGAAGACGCAGTATTTT.

The rearrangement joins TRBV5-5 to TRBJ2-7; weak D call: TRBD1 (5 bases). The CDR3 is 14 residues long. Germline V gene sequence: CDR1 SGHKS, CDR2 YYEKEE (reference sequence). The ends were cut back, 2 bases at V and 2 bases at J, with 11 bases in the middle. DNA of the CDR3: TGTGCCAGCAGCTTTCGTGACAGCACCTACGAGCAGTACTTC. Protein product: CASSFRDSTYEQYF.

V is TRBV19 and J is TRBJ2-7, with 9 bases that match TRBD1. The CDR3 is 15 amino acids. J gave up 1 base and V 5 bases, and 6 bases lay outside the gene matches. The V gene's germline CDR1 is LNHDA and CDR2 SQIVND (reference sequence). The CDR3 spells CASSAGTGRSYEQYF. CDR3 sequence (DNA): TGTGCCAGTAGTGCCGGGACAGGGCGGTCCTACGAGCAGTACTTC.

The gene calls are TRBV7-9 and TRBJ2-3, with 9 nucleotides matching TRBD1. The CDR3 length is 16 residues. Germline CDR1 reads SEHNR; CDR2 reads FQNEAQ (reference sequence). Trimming took 8 bases from V and 4 from J; bases not matched to a gene: 13. For the CDR3, the DNA is TGTGCCAGCCTTAGCCCGCCGGGACAGGGACCAGATACGCAGTATTTT. Residues: CASLSPPGQGPDTQYF.

The chain recombines TRBV10-3 with TRBJ2-2, with D possibly matching TRBD2 (5 bases). V lost 7 bases and J lost 5, with 11 bases in between. CDR1 is ENHRY and CDR2 is SYGVKD in the germline V gene. The CDR3 runs to 13 residues. CDR3 sequence reads: CAIMERVTGELFF. Written as DNA, the CDR3 is TGTGCCATCATGGAGAGGGTTACCGGGGAGCTGTTTTTT.

This clone was observed a single time. The V and J genes are TRBV6-5 and TRBJ2-2; TRBD2 is a possible D gene (7 bases). The V gene's germline CDR1 is MNHEY and CDR2 SVGAGI. V lost 4 bases to trimming and J lost 5 bases, with 11 bases between them. CDR3 length equals 14 residues. The CDR3 DNA reads TGTGCCAGCAGTTGGGGGCGGGAGACCGGGGAGCTGTTTTTT. It translates to CASSWGRETGELFF.

This chain links TRBV5-5 with TRBJ2-7, with 14 bases matching TRBD2. The CDR3 runs to 18 residues. CDR1 is SGHKS, CDR2 YYEKEE, per germline (reference sequence). V was pared by 2 bases and J by 3 bases, with 10 bases of the junction left unmatched. DNA for the CDR3: TGTGCCAGCAGCTTATCTCCACCCGGACTAGCGGGGGGCTACGAGCAGTACTTC. It codes for CASSLSPPGLAGGYEQYF.

This clone was recorded a few times. The chain employs TRBV5-5 and TRBJ1-4; D is ambiguous. Germline CDR1 reads SGHKS; CDR2 reads YYEKEE (reference sequence). The length of the CDR3 is 14 residues. Trimming cost V 0 bases and J 7 bases, with 10 bases left between them. CDR3 DNA: TGTGCCAGCAGCTTGGTAGGGAGTGGTGAAAAACTGTTTTTT. It encodes CASSLVGSGEKLFF.

This rearrangement joins TRBV7-9 to TRBJ2-5, with 11 positions matching TRBD2. CDR1 is SEHNR, CDR2 FQNEAQ, per germline (reference sequence). The CDR3 loop spans 15 amino acids. The junction had 4 bases not matched to a gene; V was cut back by 5 bases and J by 2 bases. CDR3 DNA: TGTGCCAGCAGCCCGACTAGCGGGGTGCAAGAGACCCAGTACTTC. Protein sequence: CASSPTSGVQETQYF.

The V and J genes are TRBV5-1 and TRBJ2-1; 8 nucleotides align to TRBD2. CDR1 is SGHRS, CDR2 YFSETQ, per germline. The CDR3 loop spans 15 amino acids. The trim removed 4 bases at V and 0 bases at J, leaving 3 bases unmatched. CDR3 in amino acids: CASSTGRASYNEQFF. DNA of the CDR3: TGCGCCAGCAGCACCGGGAGGGCCTCCTACAATGAGCAGTTCTTC.

The chain couples TRBV7-2 to TRBJ1-2, with 8 bases that match TRBD1. Looked up from germline, CDR1 is SGHTA and CDR2 is FQGNSA. The CDR3 loop spans 13 amino acids. The junction had 6 bases not matched to a gene; V was cut back by 5 bases and J by 7 bases. The CDR3 sequence: CASSGDRGPGYTF. The CDR3 nucleotides are TGTGCCAGCAGCGGCGACAGGGGTCCTGGCTACACCTTC.

This chain connects TRBV29-1 to TRBJ2-3; 9 bases agree with TRBD2. Unmatched junction bases numbered 4, after V lost 4 bases and J lost 2 bases. The germline V gene encodes CDR1 SQVTM and CDR2 ANQGSEA. The CDR3 extends over 14 amino acids. The CDR3 coding sequence is TGCAGCGTTGGGGCTAGCGGGACCACAGATACGCAGTATTTT. It specifies CSVGASGTTDTQYF.